The T cell receptor (beta chain) under discussion was sequenced for a study of T-cell reconstitution after alpha-beta-depleted transplantation in children. This clonotype has only a few counts. The antigen is not known. Study conclusions and caveats: Counts and diversity of T cells one year after transplant came mostly from newly produced T cells. Surviving recipient cells, namely T cells and thymic progenitors, were the source of high day-60 TCRbeta diversity in some patients.

Unique molecular identifiers featured in how the TCRbeta library was prepared. One entry per CDR3 protein, called by TCRdb with MiXCR from the PCR reads. The table includes about 830,000 distinct CDR3 sequences, 16% detected once. CDR3 length: 15 residues. The germline gives CDR1 SGHRS, CDR2 YFSETQ. The V and J ends lost 4 bases and 2 bases, in that order; junction bases with no gene match: 3. The V and J genes are TRBV5-1 and TRBJ2-3; 11 bases are a match to TRBD2. The sequencing here drew on PBMCs, mostly from graft donor cells, taken 360 days after TCRalphabeta/CD19-depleted stem cell transplant. The sequence came from a male patient aged 10 to 17 who had a stem cell transplant for acute lymphoblastic leukemia, so the T cells may come from the graft donor. CDR3 region: CASSEGLAATDTQYF. As DNA, the CDR3 is TGCGCCAGCAGCGAGGGACTAGCGGCCACAGATACGCAGTATTTT.